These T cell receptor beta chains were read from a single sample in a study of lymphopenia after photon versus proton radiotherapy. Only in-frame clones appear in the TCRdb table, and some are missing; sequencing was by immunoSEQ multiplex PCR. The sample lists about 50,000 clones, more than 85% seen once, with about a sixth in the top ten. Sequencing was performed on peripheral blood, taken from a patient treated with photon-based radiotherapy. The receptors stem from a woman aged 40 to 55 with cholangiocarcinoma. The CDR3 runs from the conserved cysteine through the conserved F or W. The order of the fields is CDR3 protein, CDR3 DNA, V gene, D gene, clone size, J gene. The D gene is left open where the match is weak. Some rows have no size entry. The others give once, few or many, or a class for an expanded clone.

CDR3: CASSIAATVWGSDTQYF
DNA: TGTGCCAGTAGTATCGCCGCCACGGTGTGGGGTTCAGATACGCAGTATTTT
V: TRBV19
D: -
size: -
J: TRBJ2-3

CDR3: CASSLSLSRNSEAFF
DNA: TGTGCCAGCAGTTTATCGCTGTCCCGGAACTCTGAAGCTTTCTTT
V: TRBV28
D: -
size: -
J: TRBJ1-1

CDR3: CASSLETSGVSGELFF
DNA: TGTGCCAGCAGCTTAGAAACTAGCGGGGTTTCCGGGGAGCTGTTTTTT
V: TRBV7-6
D: TRBD2
size: -
J: TRBJ2-2

CDR3: CASSWRRGITF
DNA: TGTGCCAGCAGTTGGCGACGGGGGATCACCTTC
V: TRBV28
D: -
size: -
J: TRBJ1-2

CDR3: CASSERPGANTGELFF
DNA: TGCGCCAGCAGTGAGCGGCCGGGAGCGAACACCGGGGAGCTGTTTTTT
V: TRBV10-1
D: -
size: -
J: TRBJ2-2

CDR3: CASSIGTGQTDTQYF
DNA: TGTGCCAGTAGTATTGGGACAGGCCAAACAGATACGCAGTATTTT
V: TRBV19
D: TRBD1
size: -
J: TRBJ2-3

CDR3: CASRVSAGFGDTQYF
DNA: TGCGCCAGCAGGGTGTCGGCAGGGTTTGGAGATACGCAGTATTTT
V: TRBV5-1
D: -
size: -
J: TRBJ2-3

CDR3: CASSGRINQPQHF
DNA: TGTGCCAGCAGTGGACGGATCAATCAGCCCCAGCATTTT
V: TRBV2
D: -
size: -
J: TRBJ1-5

CDR3: CASSYSGTHDTEQYF
DNA: TGTGCCAGCAGTTATTCGGGGACTCATGACACCGAGCAGTACTTC
V: TRBV6-5
D: -
size: -
J: TRBJ2-7

CDR3: CASSEEGFNIQYF
DNA: TGTGCCAGCAGTGAGGAGGGGTTTAACATTCAGTACTTC
V: TRBV2
D: -
size: -
J: TRBJ2-4

CDR3: CASTFPSDGTEAFF
DNA: TGTGCCAGCACCTTTCCCTCTGACGGCACTGAAGCTTTCTTT
V: TRBV7-9
D: -
size: -
J: TRBJ1-1

CDR3: CASSLGGVMGEQFF
DNA: TGTGCCAGCAGCTTAGGGGGTGTCATGGGTGAGCAGTTCTTC
V: TRBV2
D: -
size: -
J: TRBJ2-1

CDR3: CASSPAGFGPGNSNYEQYF
DNA: TGTGCCAGCAGCCCAGCAGGGTTTGGACCTGGGAACTCTAACTACGAGCAGTACTTC
V: TRBV27
D: -
size: -
J: TRBJ2-7

CDR3: CASSHPQRANTGELFF
DNA: TGTGCCAGTAGTCACCCTCAGAGGGCGAACACCGGGGAGCTGTTTTTT
V: TRBV19
D: -
size: once
J: TRBJ2-2

CDR3: CASSFPSGSSYEQYF
DNA: TGTGCCAGCAGCTTTCCTAGCGGGTCCTCCTACGAGCAGTACTTC
V: TRBV5-6
D: TRBD2
size: -
J: TRBJ2-7

CDR3: CASSPSGYTEAFF
DNA: TGTGCCAGCAGTCCATCAGGATATACTGAAGCTTTCTTT
V: TRBV6-5
D: -
size: -
J: TRBJ1-1